The clone carrying this TCR beta chain was detected many times. In patients chosen for sequencing, flow cytometry had shown CD8+CD57+ cell expansion. The data were taken from a study of CD8+CD57+ T cells in acquired aplastic anemia. This CDR3 is 14 amino acids long. Germline lookup yields CDR1 SGHVS and CDR2 FQNEAQ. The trim removed 0 bases at V and 6 bases at J, leaving 1 base unmatched. Genomic DNA acted as the template from which TCR beta VDJ combination and CDR3 sequence profiling were carried out. TCRdb independently ran MiXCR on the reads; one entry per CDR3 protein. The table has 400,000 to 600,000 distinct CDR3 sequences, more than 25% seen once.

V gene TRBV7-8 combines with J gene TRBJ2-7, with TRBD2 matching 11 bases. Sample: sorted CD4+, CD8+, or CD8+CD57+ T cells (not recorded which) from PBMCs. This clonotype was sampled from a human donor with aplastic anemia. CDR3 sequence reads: CASSLATSGSEQYF. The CDR3 region has the DNA TGTGCCAGCAGCTTAGCTACTAGCGGGAGCGAGCAGTACTTC. Together with reference TRBV7-8 and TRBJ2-7, the CDR3 gives the full variable domain: GAGVSQSPRYKVAKRGQDVALRCDPISGHVSLFWYQQALGQGPEFLTYFQNEAQLDKSGLPSDRFFAERPEGSVSTLKIQRTQQEDSAVYLCASSLATSGSEQYFGPGTRLTVT.